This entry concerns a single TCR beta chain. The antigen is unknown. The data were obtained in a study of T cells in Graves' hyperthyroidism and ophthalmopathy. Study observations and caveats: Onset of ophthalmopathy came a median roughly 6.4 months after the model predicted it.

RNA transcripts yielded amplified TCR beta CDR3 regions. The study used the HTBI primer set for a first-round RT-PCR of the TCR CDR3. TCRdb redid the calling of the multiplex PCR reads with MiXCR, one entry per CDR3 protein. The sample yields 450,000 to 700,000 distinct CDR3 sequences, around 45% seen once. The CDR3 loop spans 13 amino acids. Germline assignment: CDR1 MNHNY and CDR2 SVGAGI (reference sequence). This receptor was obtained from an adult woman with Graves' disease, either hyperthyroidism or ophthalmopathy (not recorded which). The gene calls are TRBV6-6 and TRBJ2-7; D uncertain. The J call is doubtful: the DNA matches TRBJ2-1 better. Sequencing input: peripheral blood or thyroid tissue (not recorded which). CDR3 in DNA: TGTGCCAGCAGTTACGGGCAGGACGGTGAGCAGTTCTTC. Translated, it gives CASSYGQDGEQFF.